This T cell receptor beta chain was captured by sequencing in a study of blood T cells in healthy people across ages. A second about 6 to 11 cycle PCR used barcoded and J-beta primers. TCRdb used MiXCR to reprocess the 5' RACE reads, holding one entry per CDR3 protein. The data show about 1.4 million distinct CDR3 sequences, around 55% seen once. V dropped 6 bases and J dropped 5; count of bases not matched to a gene: 8. Germline V gene sequence: CDR1 MNHEY, CDR2 SVGAGI. The CDR3 runs 14 residues. This receptor was identified in a man aged 18 to 30 in good health. The chain combines TRBV6-5 with TRBJ2-7; 9 bases are a match to TRBD2. Source material: blood. For the CDR3, the DNA is TGTGCCAGCAGAGCGGCGGGAGGGCCAAACGAGCAGTACTTC. As protein: CASRAAGGPNEQYF.